Listed below are T cell receptor beta chains from one sample, sequenced in a study of cytomegalovirus exposure and HLA in healthy donors. The protocol was immunoSEQ multiplex PCR, while the TCRdb copy is restricted to in-frame clones and leaves out a portion. The top ten clones hold 0.83% of a sample with hundreds of thousands of clones, 80% to 90% of them seen once. The sample consisted of PBMCs. Receptor source: a woman under 30 in good health and CMV-seronegative. The CDR3 runs from the conserved cysteine through the conserved F or W. Fields, in order: J gene, clone size, V gene, D gene, CDR3 length, CDR3 protein, CDR3 DNA. A D gene is named only where the DNA matches it firmly. Clone size appears in some rows only: once, few, many, or a class for an expanded clone.

j_call: TRBJ2-7; clone_size: -; v_call: TRBV4-1; d_call: TRBD2; cdr3_length: 18; cdr3_aa: CASSPHPQLLASGGEQYF; cdr3_nt: TGCGCCAGCAGCCCCCACCCCCAATTACTAGCGTCGGGTGGGGAGCAGTACTTC
j_call: TRBJ1-2; clone_size: -; v_call: TRBV7-9; d_call: TRBD1; cdr3_length: 15; cdr3_aa: CASSLALTGNYGYTF; cdr3_nt: TGTGCCAGCAGCTTAGCTTTGACAGGGAACTATGGCTACACCTTC
j_call: TRBJ2-5; clone_size: -; v_call: TRBV18; d_call: TRBD2; cdr3_length: 14; cdr3_aa: CASSPWEGLETQYF; cdr3_nt: TGTGCCAGCTCACCATGGGAGGGGCTGGAGACCCAGTACTTC
j_call: TRBJ2-1; clone_size: once; v_call: TRBV2; d_call: TRBD2; cdr3_length: 18; cdr3_aa: CASVRQGGTSGDNNEQFF; cdr3_nt: TGTGCCAGCGTCCGACAGGGGGGGACTAGCGGGGACAACAATGAGCAGTTCTTC
j_call: TRBJ2-7; clone_size: -; v_call: TRBV27; d_call: TRBD1; cdr3_length: 15; cdr3_aa: CASSFSGTVSYEQYF; cdr3_nt: TGTGCCAGCAGCTTCTCCGGGACAGTCTCCTACGAGCAGTACTTC
j_call: TRBJ1-5; clone_size: -; v_call: TRBV30; d_call: -; cdr3_length: 13; cdr3_aa: CAWSAGSYQPQHF; cdr3_nt: TGTGCCTGGTCGGCGGGCAGCTACCAGCCCCAGCATTTT
j_call: TRBJ2-1; clone_size: -; v_call: TRBV5-1; d_call: TRBD1; cdr3_length: 15; cdr3_aa: CASSSDRGSYNEQFF; cdr3_nt: TGCGCCAGCAGCTCCGACAGGGGATCCTACAATGAGCAGTTCTTC
j_call: TRBJ2-2; clone_size: -; v_call: TRBV27; d_call: -; cdr3_length: 14; cdr3_aa: CASKAPSGAGELFF; cdr3_nt: TGTGCCAGCAAAGCCCCCTCCGGGGCCGGGGAGCTGTTTTTT
j_call: TRBJ2-7; clone_size: -; v_call: TRBV19; d_call: TRBD1; cdr3_length: 14; cdr3_aa: CASKTGTGTHEQYF; cdr3_nt: TGTGCCAGTAAAACCGGGACAGGGACCCACGAGCAGTACTTC
j_call: TRBJ2-7; clone_size: -; v_call: TRBV2; d_call: TRBD1; cdr3_length: 15; cdr3_aa: CASKFEDRDPYEQYF; cdr3_nt: TGTGCCAGCAAATTCGAGGACAGGGACCCCTACGAGCAGTACTTC
j_call: TRBJ2-7; clone_size: -; v_call: TRBV2; d_call: TRBD2; cdr3_length: 13; cdr3_aa: CAIGLGKHYEQYF; cdr3_nt: TGTGCCATAGGACTAGGGAAACACTACGAGCAGTACTTC
j_call: TRBJ1-2; clone_size: -; v_call: TRBV4-1; d_call: TRBD1; cdr3_length: 14; cdr3_aa: CASSQEQGAIGYTF; cdr3_nt: TGCGCCAGCAGCCAGGAACAGGGGGCGATAGGCTACACCTTC
j_call: TRBJ2-7; clone_size: -; v_call: TRBV5-1; d_call: TRBD1; cdr3_length: 15; cdr3_aa: CASSLQGEVSYEQYF; cdr3_nt: TGCGCCAGCAGCCTACAGGGGGAAGTGTCCTACGAGCAGTACTTC
j_call: TRBJ1-5; clone_size: -; v_call: TRBV30; d_call: -; cdr3_length: 13; cdr3_aa: CAWSVLAGQPQHF; cdr3_nt: TGTGCCTGGAGTGTACTCGCGGGTCAGCCCCAGCATTTT
j_call: TRBJ2-5; clone_size: -; v_call: TRBV5-4; d_call: TRBD2; cdr3_length: 17; cdr3_aa: CASSPPASGIHGETQYF; cdr3_nt: TGTGCCAGCAGCCCCCCGGCTAGCGGGATCCATGGGGAGACCCAGTACTTC
j_call: TRBJ1-4; clone_size: -; v_call: TRBV2; d_call: TRBD1; cdr3_length: 14; cdr3_aa: CASSSGTANEKLFF; cdr3_nt: TGTGCCAGCAGCTCCGGGACAGCTAATGAAAAACTGTTTTTT
j_call: TRBJ2-1; clone_size: once; v_call: TRBV5-1; d_call: -; cdr3_length: 14; cdr3_aa: CASGLSSSYNEQFF; cdr3_nt: TGCGCCAGCGGACTGTCCAGCTCCTACAATGAGCAGTTCTTC
j_call: TRBJ1-3; clone_size: -; v_call: TRBV9; d_call: -; cdr3_length: 17; cdr3_aa: CASSVDYRRNSGNTIYF; cdr3_nt: TGTGCCAGCAGCGTAGACTACAGGCGAAACTCTGGAAACACCATATATTTT
j_call: TRBJ1-5; clone_size: -; v_call: TRBV2; d_call: TRBD1; cdr3_length: 15; cdr3_aa: CASSTRTGGNQPQHF; cdr3_nt: TGTGCCAGCAGTACCCGGACAGGGGGCAACCAGCCCCAGCATTTT
j_call: TRBJ2-7; clone_size: -; v_call: TRBV9; d_call: TRBD2; cdr3_length: 15; cdr3_aa: CASSEAGTSGSEQYF; cdr3_nt: TGTGCCAGCAGCGAGGCCGGGACTAGCGGGAGCGAGCAGTACTTC
j_call: TRBJ2-7; clone_size: -; v_call: TRBV10-1; d_call: TRBD1; cdr3_length: 12; cdr3_aa: CASRGQQSEQYF; cdr3_nt: TGCGCCAGCAGGGGACAGCAGAGCGAGCAGTACTTC
j_call: TRBJ2-3; clone_size: -; v_call: TRBV9; d_call: -; cdr3_length: 15; cdr3_aa: CASSKGLNGADTQYF; cdr3_nt: TGTGCCAGCAGTAAAGGCCTAAATGGGGCTGATACGCAGTATTTT
j_call: TRBJ2-3; clone_size: many; v_call: TRBV15; d_call: TRBD1; cdr3_length: 16; cdr3_aa: CATSRLTGTGYDTQYF; cdr3_nt: TGTGCCACCAGCAGACTAACCGGGACAGGATATGATACGCAGTATTTT
j_call: TRBJ2-7; clone_size: -; v_call: TRBV7-2; d_call: TRBD1; cdr3_length: 16; cdr3_aa: CASSLGGTGLAYEQYF; cdr3_nt: TGTGCCAGCAGCTTAGGCGGGACAGGGCTTGCCTACGAGCAGTACTTC
j_call: TRBJ1-5; clone_size: once; v_call: TRBV28; d_call: -; cdr3_length: 14; cdr3_aa: CASRAPGWSEPQHF; cdr3_nt: TGTGCCAGTCGGGCCCCAGGGTGGTCTGAGCCCCAGCATTTT
j_call: TRBJ2-1; clone_size: -; v_call: TRBV5-1; d_call: TRBD2; cdr3_length: 15; cdr3_aa: CASDWGTSGSDEQFF; cdr3_nt: TGCGCCAGCGACTGGGGGACTAGCGGGAGTGATGAGCAGTTCTTC
j_call: TRBJ2-7; clone_size: -; v_call: TRBV28; d_call: TRBD1; cdr3_length: 14; cdr3_aa: CASSSGQGLYEQYF; cdr3_nt: TGTGCCAGCAGCTCAGGACAGGGGCTCTACGAGCAGTACTTC
j_call: TRBJ1-4; clone_size: -; v_call: TRBV5-1; d_call: -; cdr3_length: 14; cdr3_aa: CASTLGRPNEKLFF; cdr3_nt: TGCGCCAGCACCCTGGGGCGGCCTAATGAAAAACTGTTTTTT
j_call: TRBJ1-1; clone_size: -; v_call: TRBV30; d_call: -; cdr3_length: 13; cdr3_aa: CAWSRGSGTEAFF; cdr3_nt: TGTGCCTGGAGCAGGGGATCGGGCACTGAAGCTTTCTTT
j_call: TRBJ2-2; clone_size: -; v_call: TRBV4-1; d_call: -; cdr3_length: 18; cdr3_aa: CASSQEGGTLANTGELFF; cdr3_nt: TGCGCCAGCAGCCAAGAGGGGGGGACATTAGCGAACACCGGGGAGCTGTTTTTT
j_call: TRBJ1-2; clone_size: -; v_call: TRBV5-1; d_call: -; cdr3_length: 12; cdr3_aa: CASSSEYYGYTF; cdr3_nt: TGCGCCAGCAGCTCCGAGTACTATGGCTACACCTTC
j_call: TRBJ1-2; clone_size: -; v_call: TRBV28; d_call: -; cdr3_length: 12; cdr3_aa: CASSFPSYGYTF; cdr3_nt: TGTGCCAGCAGTTTCCCCAGCTATGGCTACACCTTC
j_call: TRBJ2-1; clone_size: once; v_call: TRBV7-3; d_call: -; cdr3_length: 13; cdr3_aa: CASSLAGSNEQFF; cdr3_nt: TGTGCCAGCAGCTTGGCCGGGAGTAATGAGCAGTTCTTC
j_call: TRBJ2-5; clone_size: -; v_call: TRBV5-4; d_call: TRBD2; cdr3_length: 16; cdr3_aa: CASSSLGGGPQETQYF; cdr3_nt: TGTGCCAGCAGCTCCCTTGGGGGGGGACCTCAAGAGACCCAGTACTTC
j_call: TRBJ2-3; clone_size: -; v_call: TRBV9; d_call: TRBD1; cdr3_length: 14; cdr3_aa: CASSVETGAGTQYF; cdr3_nt: TGTGCCAGCAGCGTAGAAACAGGGGCAGGTACGCAGTATTTT
j_call: TRBJ1-5; clone_size: -; v_call: TRBV7-6; d_call: -; cdr3_length: 15; cdr3_aa: CASSLVDGSNQPQHF; cdr3_nt: TGTGCCAGCAGCTTAGTCGACGGGAGTAATCAGCCCCAGCATTTT
j_call: TRBJ1-3; clone_size: -; v_call: TRBV27; d_call: -; cdr3_length: 17; cdr3_aa: CASSPSPARTAGNTIYF; cdr3_nt: TGTGCCAGCAGCCCAAGCCCCGCCCGGACAGCTGGAAACACCATATATTTT
j_call: TRBJ1-5; clone_size: -; v_call: TRBV10-1; d_call: TRBD1; cdr3_length: 15; cdr3_aa: CASSEDQGAHQPQHF; cdr3_nt: TGCGCCAGCAGTGAGGATCAGGGGGCGCATCAGCCCCAGCATTTT
j_call: TRBJ1-5; clone_size: once; v_call: TRBV6-1; d_call: TRBD1; cdr3_length: 15; cdr3_aa: CASSRQGSSNQPQHF; cdr3_nt: TGTGCCAGCAGTCGACAGGGTAGCAGCAATCAGCCCCAGCATTTT
j_call: TRBJ2-5; clone_size: -; v_call: TRBV5-1; d_call: -; cdr3_length: 13; cdr3_aa: CASSLGGRETQYF; cdr3_nt: TGCGCCAGCAGCTTAGGAGGGAGGGAGACCCAGTACTTC
j_call: TRBJ1-5; clone_size: -; v_call: TRBV2; d_call: -; cdr3_length: 13; cdr3_aa: CASSSRSSSPQHF; cdr3_nt: TGTGCCAGCAGTTCCAGGTCCTCTTCGCCCCAGCATTTT
j_call: TRBJ2-7; clone_size: -; v_call: TRBV5-1; d_call: TRBD2; cdr3_length: 17; cdr3_aa: CASSLALAGSSTYEQYF; cdr3_nt: TGCGCCAGCAGCTTGGCCCTAGCGGGGAGTTCCACCTACGAGCAGTACTTC
j_call: TRBJ2-1; clone_size: -; v_call: TRBV7-9; d_call: TRBD2; cdr3_length: 15; cdr3_aa: CASSLGAGYDNEQFF; cdr3_nt: TGTGCCAGCAGCTTAGGAGCGGGGTATGATAATGAGCAGTTCTTC
j_call: TRBJ1-6; clone_size: -; v_call: TRBV30; d_call: TRBD1; cdr3_length: 14; cdr3_aa: CAWSGDRGISPLHF; cdr3_nt: TGTGCCTGGAGTGGGGACAGGGGGATCTCACCCCTCCACTTT
j_call: TRBJ1-1; clone_size: -; v_call: TRBV13; d_call: -; cdr3_length: 14; cdr3_aa: CASSLAGLNTEAFF; cdr3_nt: TGTGCCAGCAGCTTAGCAGGGCTGAACACTGAAGCTTTCTTT
j_call: TRBJ1-1; clone_size: -; v_call: TRBV5-4; d_call: -; cdr3_length: 12; cdr3_aa: CASSGRDTEAFF; cdr3_nt: TGTGCCAGCAGCGGGAGGGACACTGAAGCTTTCTTT
j_call: TRBJ1-3; clone_size: -; v_call: TRBV7-9; d_call: TRBD1; cdr3_length: 15; cdr3_aa: CASSQDRVSGNTIYF; cdr3_nt: TGTGCCAGCAGCCAGGACAGGGTCTCTGGAAACACCATATATTTT
j_call: TRBJ1-1; clone_size: -; v_call: TRBV2; d_call: TRBD1; cdr3_length: 15; cdr3_aa: CAVPGQGFLESEAFF; cdr3_nt: TGTGCCGTCCCGGGACAGGGGTTTTTAGAATCTGAAGCTTTCTTT
j_call: TRBJ2-5; clone_size: -; v_call: TRBV5-6; d_call: TRBD1; cdr3_length: 16; cdr3_aa: CASSSSGTGAPETQYF; cdr3_nt: TGTGCCAGCAGCTCCTCGGGGACAGGGGCTCCCGAGACCCAGTACTTC
j_call: TRBJ2-3; clone_size: -; v_call: TRBV27; d_call: TRBD2; cdr3_length: 19; cdr3_aa: CASTLIGPMAAGSTDTQYF; cdr3_nt: TGTGCCAGCACTCTAATTGGGCCCATGGCAGCGGGGAGCACAGATACGCAGTATTTT
j_call: TRBJ2-1; clone_size: -; v_call: TRBV7-2; d_call: TRBD2; cdr3_length: 17; cdr3_aa: CASSSRVGRSRYNEQFF; cdr3_nt: TGTGCCAGCAGCTCCCGGGTCGGGAGGTCCCGCTACAATGAGCAGTTCTTC
j_call: TRBJ2-3; clone_size: -; v_call: TRBV2; d_call: -; cdr3_length: 15; cdr3_aa: CASSEGAVIADTQYF; cdr3_nt: TGTGCCAGCAGTGAAGGTGCAGTAATTGCAGATACGCAGTATTTT
j_call: TRBJ1-5; clone_size: -; v_call: TRBV7-8; d_call: -; cdr3_length: 15; cdr3_aa: CASSLELLSNQPQHF; cdr3_nt: TGTGCCAGCAGCTTAGAACTCCTTAGCAATCAGCCCCAGCATTTT
j_call: TRBJ1-2; clone_size: few; v_call: TRBV25-1; d_call: -; cdr3_length: 13; cdr3_aa: CASSEYLGGGYTF; cdr3_nt: TGTGCCAGCAGTGAATACCTAGGGGGTGGCTACACCTTC
j_call: TRBJ2-1; clone_size: -; v_call: TRBV6-1; d_call: TRBD2; cdr3_length: 17; cdr3_aa: CASSADFGASGSNEQFF; cdr3_nt: TGTGCCAGCAGTGCCGATTTTGGGGCTAGCGGGAGTAATGAGCAGTTCTTC
j_call: TRBJ2-1; clone_size: -; v_call: TRBV28; d_call: TRBD2; cdr3_length: 14; cdr3_aa: CASSTPGSGGEQFF; cdr3_nt: TGTGCCAGCAGTACCCCCGGGAGCGGGGGTGAGCAGTTCTTC
j_call: TRBJ2-3; clone_size: -; v_call: TRBV6-1; d_call: TRBD2; cdr3_length: 15; cdr3_aa: CASTGLAGELDTQYF; cdr3_nt: TGTGCCAGCACCGGACTAGCGGGAGAATTGGATACGCAGTATTTT
j_call: TRBJ2-1; clone_size: -; v_call: TRBV2; d_call: TRBD1; cdr3_length: 16; cdr3_aa: CASRRTGLSSYNEQFF; cdr3_nt: TGTGCCAGCAGGCGGACAGGGTTGAGCTCCTACAATGAGCAGTTCTTC
j_call: TRBJ1-4; clone_size: -; v_call: TRBV5-1; d_call: TRBD1; cdr3_length: 15; cdr3_aa: CASSWQGGTNEKLFF; cdr3_nt: TGCGCCAGCAGCTGGCAGGGGGGAACTAATGAAAAACTGTTTTTT
j_call: TRBJ1-1; clone_size: -; v_call: TRBV10-3; d_call: TRBD1; cdr3_length: 17; cdr3_aa: CAISEVGDRGMNTEAFF; cdr3_nt: TGTGCCATCAGTGAGGTGGGGGACAGGGGGATGAACACTGAAGCTTTCTTT